The rows below give T cell receptor beta chains drawn from one sample of a study of T-cell memory formation after mild COVID-19. TCRdb re-analysed the 5' RACE reads in MiXCR, keeping a single row per CDR3 protein. The table includes fewer than 400,000 distinct CDR3 sequences, approximately 13% detected once. Sequencing was performed on PBMCs or a T cell subset sorted from them (not recorded which). These receptors all stem from a man aged 18 to 29 who had mild COVID-19 (a few samples of this study predate the infection). Cell type and time point are not known. The CDR3 runs from the conserved cysteine through the conserved F or W. Fields, in order: V gene, CDR3 protein.

TRBV29-1 CSVAAQQNTEAFF
TRBV4-1 CASSQQLNTEAFF
TRBV12-3/TRBV12-4 CASSPLRRSTDTQYF
TRBV4-2 CASSQTLVDNEQFF
TRBV4-2 CASSLNRGGETEAFF
TRBV5-1 CASSIGQGTNYGYTF
TRBV7-2 CASSSQGYGYTF
TRBV6-6 CASSPPGLYSGNTIYF
TRBV9 CASSVELPTDTQYF
TRBV20-1 CSARIGRANTEAFF
TRBV25-1 CASSEGVWSDQPQHF
TRBV5-1 CASSLGSSGGAPYNEQFF
TRBV5-1 CASSLGGPQGYYNEQFF
TRBV4-2 CASSPTGSATSTDTQYF
TRBV7-2 CASSFDRVNEKLFF
TRBV13 CASSYKPRDSQYF
TRBV30 CAWSPGGGGVSF
TRBV12-3/TRBV12-4 CASSIKDRGQLFF
TRBV7-2 CASSVAGTGQETQYF
TRBV23-1 CASFCSTYEQYF
TRBV7-2 CASSLVPDPNQPQHF
TRBV2 CASSERLAGSTTQYF